The T cell receptor beta chain under discussion was sequenced for a study of blood T cell repertoires in COVID-19 (dated by TCRdb to 2019 to 2021). For the wider study: The collaborator samples originated in the United States, Italy and Spain and spanned the acute and convalescent phases of COVID-19. The material from the prospective study consisted of cDNA or gDNA derived from T cells, B-cell-depleted T cells, or PBMCs. Subjects who had been exposed to COVID-19, were actively infected with it, or had recovered from it provided the deeply sampled blood TCRbeta repertoires that made up the dataset. Where available, HLA class I and class II types were obtained from metadata supplied by the sample provider rather than from assay-based typing. Samples were obtained from the ongoing ImmuneRACE study (first 160 participants) and from 1,254 subjects provided by 6 global collaborators. A freely available public database, intended as a resource for researchers studying the immune response to SARS-CoV-2, is where the repertoires were released. A de-identified subject ID, COVID-19 status, age in years and sex were almost always included in the sample metadata.

Spanning cysteine to phenylalanine, the CDR3 consists of 15 amino acids. This entry keeps only the CDR3 DNA: 45 bases, framed from base 1. The junction shows trimming of 4 bases on V and 4 bases on J, and the gene matches do not reach 7 bases of it. CDR1 and CDR2, looked up from the germline V gene (reference sequence), are SGHNT and YYREEE. TCRbeta CDR3 regions were amplified from genomic DNA using the immunoSEQ Assay, a bias-controlled multiplex PCR. The paper's data handling went like this. The number of nucleated cells in each sample was estimated by amplification of reference gene primers within the assay. To quantify the absolute abundance of each unique TCRbeta CDR3 rearrangement, sequence reads were collapsed and filtered. Productive Simpson clonality was computed per sample as the square root of Simpson's diversity index over productive rearrangements. TCRdb took this table from immuneACCESS and kept in-frame rearrangements with V and J called. Such tables lack part of the clones; where checked against another copy, unresolved V genes explain under half of the gap, and the rest is unexplained. V and J calls and clone size are copied from that table; D and trimming were computed from the DNA. This sample is represented by about 78,000 clones; 65% to 85% of them were singletons. The top ten clones comprise more than 5% of the sample.

Collaborating institutions collected whole blood in K2EDTA tubes following their own protocols. Collaborator samples were shipped for TCRbeta analysis as frozen whole blood, isolated PBMCs, or DNA extracted from either sample type. Results the study describes overall, beyond this receptor: The amount of clinical and demographic metadata varied by source and participant and was provided uncurated.

In this sample, this clone turned up many times. Which antigen it targets is not known. No base quality values were provided; no much bigger clone lies one nucleotide off. The receptor was isolated from a man aged 55 to 70 with active or convalescent COVID-19. The material sequenced was peripheral blood. This receptor chain uses TRBV5-4 and TRBJ2-2, with TRBD2 matching 7 junction bases. The DNA is as follows: TGTGCCAGCAGCCCGGTGGGGGGGGTCACCGGGGAGCTGTTTTTT. Its translation is CASSPVGGVTGELFF.